This TCR beta chain derives from a study of T cell responses to AZD1222 COVID-19 vaccine. Findings and caveats of the study: Clonal diversity may have been underestimated, and the donors were mostly white British, with more females than males.

Profiled with immunoSEQ multiplex PCR; TCRdb holds only in-frame clones, not every one. The table has about 120,000 clones, about 80% seen once; the top ten hold about 9.5%. To note about this clone: The antigen is unknown.

The CDR3 spans 13 residues. V dropped 6 bases and J dropped 5 bases, with 12 bases sitting between them. Germline V lookup: CDR1 MNHEY, CDR2 SVGAGI. The sample here was peripheral blood, taken on day 0 of AZD1222 vaccination. This chain uses TRBV6-5 with TRBJ2-3; D is unclear. This clonotype was obtained from an adult in good health. The DNA for the CDR3 is TGTGCCAGCAGCCTCGATTACAGAGATACGCAGTATTTT. Encoded protein: CASSLDYRDTQYF.